This entry concerns a single TCR beta chain. Antigen specificity is unknown. The protocol was immunoSEQ multiplex PCR, while the TCRdb copy is restricted to in-frame clones and leaves out a portion. The table shows approximately 980,000 clones, with over 75% occurring only once. The sample is drawn from a study of shared clonotypes between healthy human individuals. The study's findings and limits: Sampling included only blood; tissue repertoires likely differ. Shared clonotypes: approximately 5.3% naive CD4, about 3.3% naive CD8, about 2.2% memory CD4, approximately 0.4% memory CD8.

The V gene lost 3 bases and the J gene lost 3 bases, with 12 bases spanning the gap. The CDR3 spans 14 residues. Germline values: CDR1 SGHNT, CDR2 YYREEE (reference sequence). This TCR was sampled from a man aged 18 to 30 in good health. Sequencing used memory CD4+ T cells sorted from blood. Specified subset: CD45RA-negative fraction. The chain carries TRBV5-4 and TRBJ2-5; the D call may be TRBD1 or TRBD2 (5 bases each). CDR3 nucleotide sequence: TGTGCCAGCAGCTCAACCGGGACGGAAGAGACCCAGTACTTC. This codes for CASSSTGTEETQYF.